Below are 6 T cell receptor beta chains sequenced from a single sample in a study of T cells in Graves' hyperthyroidism and ophthalmopathy. The CDR3 regions of TCR beta were amplified from RNA transcripts. With the HTBI primer set, the TCR CDR3 went through a first round of RT-PCR. From the multiplex PCR reads, TCRdb called clonotypes with MiXCR, one entry per CDR3 protein. Here the sample spans approximately 400,000 distinct CDR3 sequences, 13% being singletons. Sequenced: blood. Receptors originate from a man under 40 with Graves' hyperthyroidism that later progressed to Graves' ophthalmopathy.

The chain couples TRBV28 to TRBJ2-1; TRBD2 aligns across 7 bases. Looked up from germline, CDR1 is MDHEN and CDR2 is SYDVKM. The V and J ends lost 3 bases and 3 bases, in that order; junction bases with no gene match: 8. This CDR3 contains 16 residues. CDR3 nucleotide sequence: TGTGCCAGCAGTTTGCAAGCGGGATTCGTCTACAATGAGCAGTTCTTC. Its protein is CASSLQAGFVYNEQFF.

V gene TRBV6-1 combines with J gene TRBJ1-4; 9 nucleotides line up with TRBD1. V gave up 8 bases and J gave up 6 bases; unmatched junction bases: 10. Germline assignment: CDR1 MNHNS and CDR2 SASEGT. The CDR3 totals 15 residues. The CDR3 DNA reads TGTGCCAGCTCTGGGAGGGACAGGGCCCATGAAAAACTGTTTTTT. Its protein is CASSGRDRAHEKLFF.

This clonotype was found a few times. The chain joins TRBV24-1 to TRBJ2-6; no firm D call. Germline V CDR1 and CDR2: KGHDR, SFDVKD. CDR3 size: 13 residues. V lost 9 bases and J 1 base, leaving 6 bases between the germline ends. CDR3: CATALSGANVLTF. In DNA, the CDR3 is TGTGCCACCGCCCTTTCTGGGGCCAACGTCCTGACTTTC.

The J gene is TRBJ2-1, the V gene TRBV4-1; D is possibly TRBD1 (5 bases). Germline values: CDR1 MGHRA, CDR2 YSYEKL. V dropped 2 bases and J dropped 3 bases, with 14 bases sitting between them. This CDR3 has 16 amino acids. CDR3 nucleotide sequence: TGCGCCAGCAGCCAAACACACAGGACCAACTACAATGAGCAGTTCTTC. Protein sequence: CASSQTHRTNYNEQFF.

This clonotype showed up many times. The chain's CDR3 is CASSSMGTNTEAFF. DNA for the CDR3: TGTGCCAGCAGCTCCATGGGGACGAACACTGAAGCTTTCTTT. The V and J genes are TRBV5-6 and TRBJ1-1; TRBD1 might be the D (5 bases). Germline V gene data show CDR1 as SGHDT and CDR2 as YYEEEE. Trimming shortened V by 3 bases and J by 1 base, and 10 bases separated the two germline ends. The CDR3 contains 14 residues.

Ten or more counts support this clonotype. The chain employs TRBV20-1 and TRBJ1-1; D unresolved. The CDR3 consists of 13 residues. The germline V gene has CDR1 DFQATT and CDR2 SNEGSKA (reference sequence). V shed 6 bases and J shed 6 bases, with 17 bases lying between them. CDR3 coding DNA: TGCAGTGCGACCCGGACCGGAGTCTCTGAAGCTTTCTTT. Translating gives CSATRTGVSEAFF.